One and the same sample provided the 14 T cell receptor beta chains below, sequenced in a study of Ad26.COV2.S vaccination and SARS-CoV-2 variants. Clones were sequenced by immunoSEQ multiplex PCR, and TCRdb holds only the in-frame ones, with some missing. The profile shows about 680,000 clones, roughly 90% of them singletons. The treatment was: some 20 received Ad26.COV2.S at low or high dose, single or two shots; 5 received placebo; per-sample allocation not given. After the first vaccine or placebo injection, samples were drawn on day 63. This specimen consisted of peripheral blood, obtained in a trial of Ad26.COV2.S vaccine versus placebo. These receptors were obtained from a person between 18 and 65 years old who received the Ad26.COV2.S COVID-19 vaccine or a placebo.

In DNA, the CDR3 is TGTGCCAGCAGCTTAGTCGCAGATTTCTACGAGCAGTACTTC. It encodes CASSLVADFYEQYF. V is TRBV11-1 and J is TRBJ2-7; D is ambiguous. V lost 1 base and J lost 3, with 10 bases in between. Germline CDR1 SGHAT, CDR2 FQDESV (reference sequence). This CDR3 comprises 14 residues.

This chain uses TRBV18 with TRBJ1-1; D remains unclear. Trimming took 7 bases from V and 2 from J, leaving 11 bases between them. Germline-derived CDR1 and CDR2 are KGHSH and LQKENI. The CDR3 contains 13 residues. The CDR3 here is CASLLGINTEAFF. The CDR3 DNA is TGTGCCAGCTTACTGGGGATTAACACTGAAGCTTTCTTT. Variable domain in full (rest from reference TRBV18 and TRBJ1-1): NAGVMQNPRHLVRRRGQEARLRCSPMKGHSHVYWYRQLPEEGLKFMVYLQKENIIDESGMPKERFSAEFPKEGPSILRIQQVVRGDSAAYFCASLLGINTEAFFGQGTRLTVV.

The chain employs TRBV6-5 and TRBJ2-3, with 7 bases aligning to TRBD2. Losses at the gene ends were 2 bases for V and 7 bases for J; bases not matched to a gene: 12. Looked up from germline, CDR1 is MNHEY and CDR2 is SVGAGI. The CDR3 spans 16 residues. The CDR3 region is CASSYTLGGGPNTQYF. CDR3 nucleotides: TGTGCCAGCAGTTACACCCTCGGGGGAGGGCCAAATACGCAGTATTTT.

The chain's CDR3 is CASSEARTGSQPQHF. The DNA of the CDR3 is TGTGCCAGCTCCGAAGCGAGGACAGGGAGTCAGCCCCAGCATTTT. The chain uses TRBV2 and TRBJ1-5, with 8 bases aligning to TRBD1. Germline V gives CDR1 SNHLY, CDR2 FYNNEI. This CDR3 comprises 15 residues. V gave up 8 bases and J gave up 6 bases; unmatched junction bases: 12.

The rearrangement links TRBV5-6 to TRBJ1-4, with no clear D. The V end lost 2 bases, the J end lost 6 bases, and 11 bases lay between the germline ends. This CDR3 is built from 14 residues. Germline V gene sequence: CDR1 SGHDT, CDR2 YYEEEE. The CDR3 spells CASSFGSGYEKLFF. CDR3 DNA sequence: TGTGCCAGCAGCTTCGGCTCGGGGTATGAAAAACTGTTTTTT.

A single count supports this clone. The chain joins TRBV27 to TRBJ2-7; 8 positions match TRBD1. Germline lookup yields CDR1 MNHEY and CDR2 SMNVEV (reference sequence). V gave up 0 bases and J gave up 4 bases; unmatched junction bases: 5. This CDR3 comprises 15 residues. CDR3: CASSLSPGGRYEQYF. The CDR3 coding sequence is TGTGCCAGCAGTTTATCTCCAGGGGGCAGGTACGAGCAGTACTTC.

With regard to this clone: This may arise from a read error, as a much more abundant clone is one base away. The genes are TRBV19 and TRBJ1-4; no clear D. The CDR3 runs 14 residues. Germline CDR1 LNHDA, CDR2 SQIVND (reference sequence). Trimming took 5 bases from V and 3 from J, leaving 10 bases between them. CDR3 residues: CASSLQISNEKLFF. Written as DNA, the CDR3 is TGTGCCAGTAGTCTTCAGATATCTAATGAAAAACTGTTTTTT.

This clone was counted a few times. This may be a read error, as it is one base from a much larger clone. This same CDR3 is encoded by further DNA sequences in the sample. The rearrangement links TRBV5-1 to TRBJ2-1, with 11 bases aligning to TRBD2. The V gene's germline CDR1 is SGHRS and CDR2 YFSETQ. The V segment lost 6 bases and the J segment 3 bases; nucleotides outside the gene matches: 2. This CDR3 spans 14 amino acids. CDR3 region: CASTGTSGYNEQFF. The DNA of the CDR3 is TGCGCCAGCACCGGGACTAGCGGCTACAATGAGCAGTTCTTC.

With respect to this clone: The same CDR3 is also encoded by other DNA sequences in this sample. The V call is TRBV7-8, the J call TRBJ1-5, with D unresolved. The V gene's germline CDR1 is SGHVS and CDR2 FQNEAQ. The CDR3 totals 12 residues. V was clipped by 5 bases and J by 7 bases, with 9 bases between them. In nucleotides, the CDR3 is TGTGCCAGCAGCCCGGTGGGGCAGCCCCAGCATTTT. This gives the protein CASSPVGQPQHF. Complete variable domain (other parts from reference TRBV7-8 and TRBJ1-5): GAGVSQSPRYKVAKRGQDVALRCDPISGHVSLFWYQQALGQGPEFLTYFQNEAQLDKSGLPSDRFFAERPEGSVSTLKIQRTQQEDSAVYLCASSPVGQPQHFGDGTRLSIL.

The chain combines TRBV6-5 with TRBJ1-5; D might be TRBD1 (5 bases). In germline, CDR1 is MNHEY, CDR2 SVGAGI. Trimming removed 7 bases from V and 4 bases from J, with 17 bases in between. The CDR3 covers 15 residues. CDR3 sequence: CASKPYFSGNQPQHF. As DNA, the CDR3 is TGTGCCAGCAAACCTTATTTCTCAGGGAATCAGCCCCAGCATTTT.

This chain links TRBV7-6 with TRBJ1-3; unclear D gene. The length of the CDR3 is 11 residues. The V gene's germline CDR1 is SGHVS and CDR2 FNYEAQ. Trimming pared 4 bases from V and 2 bases from J, leaving 0 bases between. CDR3 in amino acids: CASSSGNTIYF. For the CDR3, the DNA is TGTGCCAGCAGCTCTGGAAACACCATATATTTT. Looking up the rest from reference TRBV7-6 and TRBJ1-3 gives the full variable domain: GAGVSQSPRYKVTKRGQDVALRCDPISGHVSLYWYRQALGQGPEFLTYFNYEAQQDKSGLPNDRFSAERPEGSISTLTIQRTEQRDSAMYRCASSSGNTIYFGEGSWLTVV.

This chain links TRBV15 with TRBJ2-3; tentative D call: TRBD2 (6 bases). V dropped 3 bases and J dropped 3 bases, with 16 bases sitting between them. The CDR3 sequence is 16 residues long. The V gene's germline CDR1 is LNHNV and CDR2 YYDKDF (reference sequence). The CDR3 region is CATSRLDGEDTDTQYF. The CDR3 bases are TGTGCCACCAGCAGGTTGGACGGGGAGGATACAGATACGCAGTATTTT.

This sequence joins TRBV30 and TRBJ1-2; D unclear. In germline, CDR1 is GTSNPN, CDR2 SVGIG (reference sequence). CDR3 size: 12 residues. V was trimmed by 0 bases and J by 4 bases, leaving 6 bases between them. Here the CDR3 DNA reads TGTGCCTGGAGTGTTGGACCCTATGGCTACACCTTC. Its translation is CAWSVGPYGYTF.

J is TRBJ1-2 and V is TRBV3-1 (or the pseudogene TRBV3-2); D remains ambiguous. The CDR3 is 12 residues long. Trimming cost V 1 base and J 4 bases, with 4 bases left between them. Per germline, CDR1 LGHDT and CDR2 YNNKEL (reference sequence). The CDR3 DNA reads TGTGCCAGCAGCCAAGGGCCCTATGGCTACACCTTC. It translates to CASSQGPYGYTF.